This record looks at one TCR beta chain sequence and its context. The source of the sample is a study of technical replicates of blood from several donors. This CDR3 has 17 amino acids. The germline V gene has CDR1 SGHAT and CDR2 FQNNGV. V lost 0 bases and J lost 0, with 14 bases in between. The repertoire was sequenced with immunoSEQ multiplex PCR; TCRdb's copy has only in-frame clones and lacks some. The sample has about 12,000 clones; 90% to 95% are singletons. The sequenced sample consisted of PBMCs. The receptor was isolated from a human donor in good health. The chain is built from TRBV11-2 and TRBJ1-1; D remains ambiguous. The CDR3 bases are TGTGCCAGCAGCTTAGATCGCGGCCGACCCATGAACACTGAAGCTTTCTTT. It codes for CASSLDRGRPMNTEAFF.